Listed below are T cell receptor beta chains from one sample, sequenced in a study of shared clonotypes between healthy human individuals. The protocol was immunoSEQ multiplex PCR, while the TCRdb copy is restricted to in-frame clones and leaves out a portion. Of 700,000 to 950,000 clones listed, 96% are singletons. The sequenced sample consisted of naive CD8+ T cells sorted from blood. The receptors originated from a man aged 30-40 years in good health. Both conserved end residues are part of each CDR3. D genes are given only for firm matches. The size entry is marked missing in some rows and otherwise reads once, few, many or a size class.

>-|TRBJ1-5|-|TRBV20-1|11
TGCAGTGCTAGAGATGGTAGGTCCCAGCATTTT
CSARDGRSQHF
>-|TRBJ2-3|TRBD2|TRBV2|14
TGTGCCAGCAGCCCACTAGCGGGAGTAGATACGCAGTATTTT
CASSPLAGVDTQYF
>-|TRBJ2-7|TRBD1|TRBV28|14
TGTGCCAGCAGTTTCCAGGGGGCCCTAAACGAGCAGTACTTC
CASSFQGALNEQYF
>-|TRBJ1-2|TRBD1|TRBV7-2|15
TGTGCCAGCAGCGGGGGGGACAGGGTGGACTATGGCTACACCTTC
CASSGGDRVDYGYTF
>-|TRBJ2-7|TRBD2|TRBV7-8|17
TGTGCCAGCAGCTTAGAAGTCGGTAGCGGGAGATTTTACGAGCAGTACTTC
CASSLEVGSGRFYEQYF
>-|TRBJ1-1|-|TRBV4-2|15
TGTGCCAGCAGCCACCCGGGGAGTGGGACTTATGAAGCTTTCTTT
CASSHPGSGTYEAFF
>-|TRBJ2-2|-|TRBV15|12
TGTGCCACGTCCCCGGGCCCCGGGGAGCTGTTTTTT
CATSPGPGELFF
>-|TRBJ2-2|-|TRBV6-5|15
TGTGCCAGCAGTTACTCGAGCCAGCTCACCGGGGAGCTGTTTTTT
CASSYSSQLTGELFF
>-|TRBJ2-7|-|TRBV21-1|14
TGTGCCAGCAGCATGCAGGGCCCTACCTACGAGCAGTACTTC
CASSMQGPTYEQYF
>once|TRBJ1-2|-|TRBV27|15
TGTGCCAGCAGTTTATACTCGAGTGATAACTATGGCTACACCTTC
CASSLYSSDNYGYTF
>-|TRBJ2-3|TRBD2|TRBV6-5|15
TGTGCCAGCGGGATAGCGGGAGGTTCCACAGATACGCAGTATTTT
CASGIAGGSTDTQYF
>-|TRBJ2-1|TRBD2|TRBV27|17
TGTGCCAGCAGTTTAACTCCCGTGGTACTAGCGGCGAATGAGCAGTTCTTC
CASSLTPVVLAANEQFF
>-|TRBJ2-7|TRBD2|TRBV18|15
TGTGCCAGCTCACGGGGACTAGCGGGGACCTACGAGCAGTACTTC
CASSRGLAGTYEQYF
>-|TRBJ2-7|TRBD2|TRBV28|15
TGTGCCAGCAGCCGGGGACTAGCGGCGTCCTACGAGCAGTACTTC
CASSRGLAASYEQYF
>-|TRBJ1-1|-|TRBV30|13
TGTGCCTGGAGCGCGGACGGATACACTGAAGCTTTCTTT
CAWSADGYTEAFF
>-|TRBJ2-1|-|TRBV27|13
TGTGCCAGCAGTGCGTCCGCCAGGGCTACCAAGATCTTC
CASSASARATKIF
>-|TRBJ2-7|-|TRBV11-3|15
TGTGCCAGCAGCTTAGATAGCTTTTCGGGGGCCGAGCAGTACTTC
CASSLDSFSGAEQYF
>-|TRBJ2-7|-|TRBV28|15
TGTGCCAGCAGTTTTAGTACAGGGAACTCCTACGAGCAGTACTTC
CASSFSTGNSYEQYF
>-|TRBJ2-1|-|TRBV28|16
TGTGCCAGCAGCCTAACCTCGTTAGCGGAATACAATGAGCAGTTCTTC
CASSLTSLAEYNEQFF
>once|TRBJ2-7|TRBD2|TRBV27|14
TGTGCCAGCAGTACGGGGACTAGCGGGAACGAGCAGTACTTC
CASSTGTSGNEQYF
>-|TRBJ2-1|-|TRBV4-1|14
TGCGCCAGCAGCCAGGGCCAGGGGTACAATGAGCAGTTCTTC
CASSQGQGYNEQFF
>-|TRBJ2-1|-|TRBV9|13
TGTGCCAGCAGCGTAGGACGGGGCAATGAGCAGTTCTTC
CASSVGRGNEQFF
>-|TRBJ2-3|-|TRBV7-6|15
TGTGCCAGCAGCCCAATCACGGGGGCAACAGATACGCAGTATTTT
CASSPITGATDTQYF
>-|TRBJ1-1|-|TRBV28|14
TGTGCCAGCAGTTTACCCGGGACACACACTGAAGCTTTCTTT
CASSLPGTHTEAFF
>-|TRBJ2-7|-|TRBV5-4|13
TGTGCCGCCAGGGGGGCAGAAAGCTACGAGCAGTACTTC
CAARGAESYEQYF
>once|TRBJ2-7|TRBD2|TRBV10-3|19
TGTGCCATCAGTGAATCCTTCGCACTAGCGGGAGCCACCTCCTACGAGCAGTACTTC
CAISESFALAGATSYEQYF
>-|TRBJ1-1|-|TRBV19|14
TGTGCCAGTAGTATTGGAGTGGGGGAATGGGGTGCTTTCTTT
CASSIGVGEWGAFF
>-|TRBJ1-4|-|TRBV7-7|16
TGTGCTAGCAGCCCTGGGCTCTCCCCCTATAATGAAAAACTGTTTTTT
CASSPGLSPYNEKLFF
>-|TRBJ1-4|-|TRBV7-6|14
TGTGCCAGCAGCCCCCGACCAACAAATGAAAAACTGTTTTTT
CASSPRPTNEKLFF
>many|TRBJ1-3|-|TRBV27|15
TGTGCCAGCAGGGATCAGGGACGAGCTGGAAACACCATATATTTT
CASRDQGRAGNTIYF
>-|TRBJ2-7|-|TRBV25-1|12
TGTGCCAGCAGTGGGGCAAACTACGAGCAGTACTTC
CASSGANYEQYF
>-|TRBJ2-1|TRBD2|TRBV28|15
TGTGCCAGCAGTCCTCTAGCGGGAGGCCACAATGAGCAGTTCTTC
CASSPLAGGHNEQFF
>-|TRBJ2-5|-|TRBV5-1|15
TGCGCCAGCAAATTGTTCACAGACGATAAAGAGACCCAGTACTTC
CASKLFTDDKETQYF
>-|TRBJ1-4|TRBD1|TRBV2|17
TGTGCCAGCAGTGAAGAAGGGACAGGGATCGGTAATGAAAAACTGTTTTTT
CASSEEGTGIGNEKLFF
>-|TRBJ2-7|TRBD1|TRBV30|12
TGTGCCTGGAGAGGACAGGCCTACGAGCAGTACTTC
CAWRGQAYEQYF
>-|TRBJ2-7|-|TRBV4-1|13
TGCGCCAGCAGCCAAACGCAAACCTACGAGCAGTACTTC
CASSQTQTYEQYF